This paragraph covers one T cell receptor (beta chain) sequence. Antigen unknown. Assay used: immunoSEQ multiplex PCR; TCRdb lists only in-frame clones, some missing. The table has around 150,000 clones, less than 95% seen once. This CDR3 is built from 13 residues. The germline V gene encodes CDR1 LNHDA and CDR2 SQIVND (reference sequence). The V end lost 11 bases, the J end lost 6 bases, and 17 bases lay between the germline ends. This sample was taken from a study of T cell responses to AZD1222 COVID-19 vaccine. Study-level findings and limits: The number of AZD1222 recipients seropositive at baseline was only 5 to 7. Nearly half of spike-specific TCRs reportedly go after variant regions that carry no mutations. Donors were chiefly white British, with a greater number of females, and clonal diversity was perhaps underestimated. All repertoire sampling was performed exclusively after the peak T cell response.

The material was peripheral blood, obtained on day 0 of AZD1222 vaccination. The chain uses TRBV19 and TRBJ1-5; D unresolved. The clonotype originates from an adult in good health. This chain's CDR3 is CARVAEPSQPQHF. For the CDR3, the DNA is TGTGCCCGTGTGGCAGAGCCGTCTCAGCCCCAGCATTTT.